These 12 T cell receptor beta chains were sequenced from one sample in a study of blood T cell repertoires in COVID-19. Method: immunoSEQ multiplex PCR; TCRdb's copy keeps in-frame clones and lacks some. The table includes roughly 73,000 clones, 86% detected once. The sequenced sample consisted of peripheral blood. The receptor set was obtained from a man aged 65 to 85 with active COVID-19.

The V call is TRBV4-2, the J call TRBJ2-2; TRBD1 matches at 7 bases. CDR3 length equals 18 residues. Germline V gene lookup returns CDR1 LGHNA and CDR2 YNFKEQ. The junction had 7 bases not matched to a gene; V was cut back by 0 bases and J by 0 bases. The CDR3 region has the DNA TGTGCCAGCAGCCAAGATCATCCAGGGACAGCGAACACCGGGGAGCTGTTTTTT. Encoded protein: CASSQDHPGTANTGELFF.

The V and J genes are TRBV5-8 and TRBJ2-7; D is uncertain. This CDR3 comprises 11 residues. Germline V gene lookup returns CDR1 SGHTS and CDR2 YDEGEE. Trimming took 4 bases from V and 6 from J, leaving 8 bases between them. CDR3 nucleotides: TGTGCCAGCAGCCGCGTTGGCGAGCAGTACTTC. Its translation is CASSRVGEQYF.

Here the CDR3 reads CASSLIRGNTEAFF. The CDR3 nucleotides are TGCGCCAGCAGCTTGATCCGGGGAAACACTGAAGCTTTCTTT. The V and J genes are TRBV5-1 and TRBJ1-1, with no clear D. The germline V gene has CDR1 SGHRS and CDR2 YFSETQ. The CDR3 sequence is 14 residues long. With 1 base removed from V and 2 bases from J, the gap between germline ends came to 9 bases.

This clone was picked up a small number of times. This chain joins TRBV7-9 and TRBJ2-2; TRBD2 matches 8 bases. V dropped 5 bases and J dropped 6; count of bases not matched to a gene: 2. This CDR3 spans 13 amino acids. Germline-derived CDR1 and CDR2 are SEHNR and FQNEAQ (reference sequence). This CDR3 reads CASSREGPGELFF. For the CDR3, the DNA is TGTGCCAGCAGCCGGGAGGGGCCCGGGGAGCTGTTTTTT. The full variable domain, rest sourced from reference TRBV7-9 and TRBJ2-2, is DTGVSQNPRHKITKRGQNVTFRCDPISEHNRLYWYRQTLGQGPEFLTYFQNEAQLEKSRLLSDRFSAERPKGSFSTLEIQRTEQGDSAMYLCASSREGPGELFFGEGSRLTVL.

The table lists this clone with a count of one. J is TRBJ1-1 and V is TRBV5-1; possibly TRBD1 for D (5 bases). Germline V gene data show CDR1 as SGHRS and CDR2 as YFSETQ. Trimming shortened V by 6 bases and J by 3 bases, and 12 bases separated the two germline ends. The CDR3 loop spans 13 amino acids. CDR3 sequence reads: CASKAAGDTEAFF. CDR3 nucleotides: TGCGCCAGCAAGGCAGCGGGGGACACTGAAGCTTTCTTT. Looking up the rest from reference TRBV5-1 and TRBJ1-1 gives the full variable domain: KAGVTQTPRYLIKTRGQQVTLSCSPISGHRSVSWYQQTPGQGLQFLFEYFSETQRNKGNFPGRFSGRQFSNSRSEMNVSTLELGDSALYLCASKAAGDTEAFFGQGTRLTVV.

The V and J genes are TRBV20-1 and TRBJ2-6; D uncertain. From germline, CDR1 is DFQATT and CDR2 SNEGSKA (reference sequence). V lost 5 bases and J lost 4, with 3 bases in between. The CDR3 has 11 residues. Written as DNA, the CDR3 is TGCAGTGCTGAGGGGGCCAACGTCCTGACTTTC. This encodes CSAEGANVLTF.

As concerns this clone: Other nucleotide sequences in the sample specify the same CDR3. The chain is built from TRBV3-1 (or the pseudogene TRBV3-2) and TRBJ2-7, with 9 bases fitting TRBD1. Germline values: CDR1 LGHDT, CDR2 YNNKEL (reference sequence). This CDR3 comprises 13 residues. V gave up 4 bases and J gave up 4 bases; unmatched junction bases: 2. CDR3 DNA sequence: TGTGCCAGCAGCCGACAGGGGGGGTACGAGCAGTACTTC. As protein: CASSRQGGYEQYF.

The chain joins TRBV7-8 to TRBJ1-1; D unclear. Looked up from germline, CDR1 is SGHVS and CDR2 is FQNEAQ. The CDR3 sequence is 15 residues long. V dropped 5 bases and J dropped 1 base, with 14 bases sitting between them. This CDR3 reads CASSPREGSNTEAFF. DNA for the CDR3: TGTGCCAGCAGCCCCCGGGAGGGATCGAACACTGAAGCTTTCTTT.

This clone showed up just a few times. The chain carries TRBV18 and TRBJ1-2; 8 positions agree with TRBD1. Unmatched junction bases numbered 3, after V lost 3 bases and J lost 0 bases. The CDR3 consists of 15 residues. CDR1 is KGHSH and CDR2 is LQKENI in the germline V gene. CDR3 loop: CASSPQGQANYGYTF. The CDR3 nucleotides read TGTGCCAGCTCACCCCAGGGACAGGCTAACTATGGCTACACCTTC.

This clone was found a few times. The genes are TRBV12-3 or TRBV12-4 and TRBJ1-1, with 7 bases lining up with TRBD1. V dropped 2 bases and J dropped 9; count of bases not matched to a gene: 6. The CDR3 covers 13 residues. The CDR3 DNA reads as TGTGCCAGCAGTTTAAGGGCAGGGGGAAAAGCTTTCTTT. It yields the protein CASSLRAGGKAFF.

The chain joins TRBV19 to TRBJ1-5; TRBD1 matches at 8 bases. The CDR3 runs to 17 residues. The trim removed 6 bases at V and 5 bases at J, leaving 15 bases unmatched. Looked up from germline, CDR1 is LNHDA and CDR2 is SQIVND (reference sequence). The CDR3 spells CASSPGAGGGSHQPQHF. DNA for the CDR3: TGTGCCAGTAGCCCCGGGGCAGGGGGCGGGAGTCATCAGCCCCAGCATTTT.

This clone has a single count. Different DNA sequences within this sample yield the same CDR3. This sequence joins TRBV19 and TRBJ2-5, with TRBD2 identical over 8 bases. V trimming: 6 bases; J trimming: 4 bases; junction bases outside the gene matches: 10. Per the germline V gene, CDR1 is LNHDA and CDR2 is SQIVND (reference sequence). The CDR3 has 15 amino acids. The CDR3 DNA is TGTGCCAGTAGCCCCCCGGGCCTAGCGGGAGAGACCCAGTACTTC. It translates to CASSPPGLAGETQYF.